Sequencing of this TCR beta chain was carried out in a study of blood T cell repertoires in COVID-19. As for the study in general: The samples span acute and convalescent COVID-19 from the United States, Italy and Spain. T cells, B-cell-depleted T cells, or PBMCs supplied cDNA or gDNA.

The CDR3 runs 12 residues. V was cut by 8 bases and J by 2 bases, with 9 bases left in between. Clones were read by immunoSEQ multiplex PCR, and TCRdb kept only the in-frame ones, dropping some. This sample carries hundreds of thousands of clones, around 91% of them seen once, and the ten largest clones take 2.5% to 4%. The sequence derives from a woman aged 18-29 years who had recovered from COVID-19. The sequenced material came from peripheral blood. The chain has TRBV12-3 or TRBV12-4 and TRBJ1-2; the D gene is possibly TRBD1 (6 bases). The CDR3 nucleotides are TGTGCCAGCTCTGGACAGAACTATGGCTACACCTTC. It is translated as CASSGQNYGYTF.